Each of the 7 T cell receptor beta chains below was sequenced from the same sample in a study of T cell responses to AZD1222 COVID-19 vaccine. Measured with immunoSEQ multiplex PCR; TCRdb has only the in-frame clones, and not every one. The sample lists about 150,000 clones; approximately 90% were seen once. Sequencing used peripheral blood, obtained on day 0 of AZD1222 vaccination. These receptors all come from an adult in good health.

The J gene is TRBJ1-6, the V gene TRBV7-9, with 10 positions matching TRBD1. The J segment lost 8 bases and the V segment lost 5 bases, leaving 3 bases of the junction unmatched. Germline V gene lookup returns CDR1 SEHNR and CDR2 FQNEAQ (reference sequence). This CDR3 has 14 residues. The CDR3 loop reads CASSQTGGDSPLHF. The CDR3 DNA sequence: TGTGCCAGCAGCCAGACAGGGGGCGATTCACCCCTCCACTTT. The variable domain in full, with the rest retrieved from reference TRBV7-9 and TRBJ1-6, is DTGVSQNPRHKITKRGQNVTFRCDPISEHNRLYWYRQTLGQGPEFLTYFQNEAQLEKSRLLSDRFSAERPKGSFSTLEIQRTEQGDSAMYLCASSQTGGDSPLHFGNGTRLTVT.

This clone was observed a single time. The chain has TRBV4-3 and TRBJ1-6; weak D call: TRBD1 (6 bases). V lost 4 bases to trimming and J lost 6 bases, with 7 bases between them. Germline assignment: CDR1 LGHNA and CDR2 YSLEER. The CDR3 contains 13 residues. In DNA, the CDR3 is TGCGCCAGCAGCCCGGACAGTAATTCACCCCTCCACTTT. Amino acids: CASSPDSNSPLHF.

The chain links TRBV18 to TRBJ2-7, with 7 bases lining up with TRBD2. There are 16 residues in the CDR3. The V gene's germline CDR1 is KGHSH and CDR2 LQKENI. Trimming removed 3 bases from V and 3 bases from J; junction bases left unmatched: 11. DNA for the CDR3: TGTGCCAGCTCACCCCCGGGACTACCGACCGTCTACGAGCAGTACTTC. Encoded protein: CASSPPGLPTVYEQYF.

The CDR3 bases are TGTGCCAGCAGCCCAGTTTGGGGGGATAACTATGGCTACACCTTC. Protein sequence: CASSPVWGDNYGYTF. This chain connects TRBV7-8 to TRBJ1-2; weak D call: TRBD1 (5 bases). CDR1 and CDR2 from the germline V gene are SGHVS and FQNEAQ. V lost 5 bases and J lost 1, with 14 bases in between. There are 15 residues in the CDR3.

The rearrangement uses TRBV29-1 and TRBJ2-2; D is perhaps TRBD1 (6 bases). Germline V gene data show CDR1 as SQVTM and CDR2 as ANQGSEA. V was cut by 5 bases and J by 0 bases, with 10 bases left in between. The CDR3 is 14 amino acids. The CDR3 coding sequence is TGCAGCGTTAGAGGACAGACGAACACCGGGGAGCTGTTTTTT. Amino acids: CSVRGQTNTGELFF.

The V gene is TRBV23-1, the J gene TRBJ1-2; D remains ambiguous. TRBV23-1 is an ORF, with its function uncertain. This CDR3 region has 14 residues. The ends were cut back, 5 bases at V and 8 bases at J, with 18 bases in the middle. The CDR3 region has the DNA TGCGCCAGCAGTTCCACATCCCGCGAGAGGGGCTACACCTTC. Translating gives CASSSTSRERGYTF.

The chain has TRBV7-9 and TRBJ1-2; D uncertain. CDR1 SEHNR and CDR2 FQNEAQ come from the germline V gene (reference sequence). The CDR3 sequence is 16 residues long. The germline V and J ends were trimmed by 1 base and 1 base, with 13 bases remaining between them. The CDR3 loop reads CASSLGSANFNYGYTF. For the CDR3, the DNA is TGTGCCAGCAGCTTAGGGTCGGCTAATTTTAACTATGGCTACACCTTC.